Listed below are T cell receptor beta chains from one sample, sequenced in a study of T cells after yellow fever vaccination. TCRdb redid the calling of the 5' RACE reads with MiXCR, one entry per CDR3 protein. The table has 600,000 to 750,000 distinct CDR3 sequences, 9% to 15% seen once; the top ten hold just under 15%. The sequenced sample was PBMCs, obtained on the day of the yellow fever booster vaccination. These receptors came from a man younger than 45 who received the YFV17D yellow fever vaccine. Each CDR3 is given with its conserved first and last residue. The D gene is left open where the match is weak. Clone size appears in some rows only: once, few, many, or a class for an expanded clone.

CDR3,DNA,size,V,length,D,J
CSASSSVTSPLHF,TGCAGTGCTAGTTCCAGTGTAACCTCACCCCTCCACTTT,few,TRBV20-1,13,NA,TRBJ1-6
CASSLDLTTEAFF,TGCGCCAGCAGCTTGGACCTGACTACTGAAGCTTTCTTT,NA,TRBV5-1,13,NA,TRBJ1-1
CATRQGYYEQYF,TGTGCCACAAGACAGGGATACTACGAGCAGTACTTC,few,TRBV12-3/TRBV12-4,12,TRBD1,TRBJ2-7
CSAGKENYGYTF,TGCAGTGCGGGGAAGGAGAACTATGGCTACACCTTC,NA,TRBV20-1,12,NA,TRBJ1-2
CSVIGTSSGEQYF,TGCAGCGTTATCGGGACTAGCTCTGGAGAGCAGTACTTC,NA,TRBV29-1,13,TRBD2,TRBJ2-7
CASSSKLQGSMGTGELFF,TGCGCCAGCAGCTCGAAATTACAGGGTTCCATGGGCACCGGGGAGCTGTTTTTT,many,TRBV5-1,18,NA,TRBJ2-2
CASSLMLTSGMGRDTQYF,TGTGCCAGCAGCTTAATGTTAACTAGCGGGATGGGTCGAGATACGCAGTATTTT,NA,TRBV7-3,18,TRBD2,TRBJ2-3
CASSPQREEINEQFF,TGTGCCAGCAGCCCCCAGCGGGAGGAAATCAATGAGCAGTTCTTC,few,TRBV28,15,TRBD2,TRBJ2-1
CASSIGRDIRETQYF,TGTGCCAGTAGTATCGGCAGGGACATCCGAGAGACCCAGTACTTC,few,TRBV19,15,NA,TRBJ2-5
CASSPGTGGDTEAFF,TGTGCCAGCTCACCAGGGACGGGTGGAGACACTGAAGCTTTCTTT,NA,TRBV18,15,NA,TRBJ1-1
CASSLARSGGDPGELFF,TGTGCCAGCAGCTTGGCCAGATCGGGAGGGGACCCCGGGGAGCTGTTTTTT,few,TRBV5-5,17,TRBD2,TRBJ2-2
CASGLNPPGTIQYF,TGTGCTAGTGGTTTAAACCCCCCGGGCACCATTCAGTACTTC,NA,TRBV12-5,14,NA,TRBJ2-4
CASSPDRAGSGYTF,TGTGCCAGCAGCCCCGACAGGGCTGGATCCGGCTACACCTTC,NA,TRBV7-2,14,TRBD1,TRBJ1-2
CASSLAPGTSTYEQYF,TGTGCCAGCAGCTTAGCCCCCGGGACTAGCACCTACGAGCAGTACTTC,many,TRBV7-2,16,TRBD2,TRBJ2-7
CASSQEWAPGGELFF,TGCGCCAGCAGCCAAGAGTGGGCGCCGGGCGGGGAGCTGTTTTTT,NA,TRBV4-3,15,NA,TRBJ2-2
CASSPPLDVGGYTF,TGTGCCAGCTCACCACCGCTGGACGTAGGTGGCTACACCTTC,NA,TRBV18,14,NA,TRBJ1-2
CSARDGEARNNEQFF,TGCAGTGCTAGAGATGGCGAGGCCAGGAACAATGAGCAGTTCTTC,NA,TRBV20-1,15,NA,TRBJ2-1
CASSLGLTYADTQYF,TGTGCCAGCAGCTTAGGGCTCACATACGCAGATACGCAGTATTTT,NA,TRBV7-9,15,NA,TRBJ2-3
CASSLNRPGGAGGEQYF,TGTGCCAGCAGCTTAAACCGACCGGGAGGGGCGGGGGGCGAGCAGTACTTC,few,TRBV7-2,17,TRBD2,TRBJ2-7
CASSYSGIASTDTQYF,TGTGCCAGCAGCTATAGCGGAATAGCTAGCACAGATACGCAGTATTTT,NA,TRBV7-2,16,NA,TRBJ2-3
CASSSRRAYEQYF,TGTGCCAGCAGTTCCCGACGGGCCTACGAGCAGTACTTC,NA,TRBV6-5,13,NA,TRBJ2-7
CASTLGTANTEAFF,TGTGCCAGCACATTAGGGACAGCGAACACTGAAGCTTTCTTT,NA,TRBV12-3/TRBV12-4,14,TRBD1,TRBJ1-1
CASSQGLAGTDNEQFF,TGTGCCAGCTCACAGGGACTAGCGGGAACGGACAATGAGCAGTTCTTC,few,TRBV18,16,TRBD2,TRBJ2-1
CSARDGLERGAYSNQPQHF,TGCAGTGCTAGAGACGGGTTGGAGAGGGGGGCTTATAGCAATCAGCCCCAGCATTTT,NA,TRBV20-1,19,NA,TRBJ1-5
CASSIRTGYNEQFF,TGTGCCAGTAGTATTAGAACGGGGTACAATGAGCAGTTCTTC,NA,TRBV19,14,NA,TRBJ2-1
CAIRASHGSDTQYF,TGTGCCATCAGGGCTAGTCACGGGTCAGATACGCAGTATTTT,NA,TRBV10-3,14,NA,TRBJ2-3
CASSLNGRADTQYF,TGTGCCAGCAGCTTAAACGGGAGAGCGGATACGCAGTATTTT,few,TRBV5-4,14,NA,TRBJ2-3
CASSQWAGVGDTQYF,TGCGCCAGCAGCCAGTGGGCGGGAGTTGGGGATACGCAGTATTTT,NA,TRBV5-1,15,TRBD2,TRBJ2-3
CASSLRTSGRSSYNEQFF,TGTGCCAGCAGCTTGCGGACTAGCGGGAGGAGCTCCTACAATGAGCAGTTCTTC,few,TRBV5-4,18,TRBD2,TRBJ2-1
CSAQGANHTEAFF,TGCAGTGCTCAGGGGGCGAATCACACTGAAGCTTTCTTT,NA,TRBV20-1,13,TRBD1,TRBJ1-1
CATSAGLAGGFSYEQYF,TGTGCCACCAGTGCCGGACTAGCGGGAGGTTTTTCCTACGAGCAGTACTTC,NA,TRBV24-1,17,TRBD2,TRBJ2-7
CASSNSGTGGVYTF,TGCGCCAGCAGCAACTCCGGGACAGGGGGAGTCTACACCTTC,few,TRBV5-1,14,TRBD1,TRBJ1-2
CASSVKGTSNQPQHF,TGTGCCAGCAGTGTGAAGGGGACAAGCAATCAGCCCCAGCATTTT,few,TRBV2,15,NA,TRBJ1-5
CSANPGGTQYF,TGCAGCGCCAACCCAGGAGGGACCCAGTACTTC,many,TRBV29-1,11,NA,TRBJ2-5
CASSPRLQETQYF,TGTGCCAGCAGCCCCCGACTTCAAGAGACCCAGTACTTC,many,TRBV21-1,13,NA,TRBJ2-5
CASSGPSNYNEQFF,TGTGCCAGCAGCGGGCCTTCGAATTACAATGAGCAGTTCTTC,few,TRBV9,14,NA,TRBJ2-1
CARTGWYGYTF,TGTGCCAGGACAGGGTGGTATGGCTACACCTTC,many,TRBV6-5,11,TRBD1,TRBJ1-2
CASSVSPASSGYTF,TGTGCCAGCAGCGTAAGCCCAGCGAGTTCAGGCTACACCTTC,many,TRBV7-9,14,NA,TRBJ1-2
CASSLAASGRNEQFF,TGCGCCAGCAGCTTGGCGGCTAGCGGGCGGAATGAGCAGTTCTTC,NA,TRBV5-1,15,TRBD2,TRBJ2-1
CASSLTSGIAGELFF,TGTGCCAGCAGTTTAACTAGCGGGATTGCCGGGGAGCTGTTTTTT,few,TRBV27,15,TRBD2,TRBJ2-2
CASSYSPTGGEKLFF,TGTGCCAGCAGTTACTCCCCGACTGGGGGGGAAAAACTGTTTTTT,many,TRBV6-5,15,NA,TRBJ1-4
CASSIGTRGFF,TGTGCCAGCAGTATAGGGACCCGCGGGTTCTTC,NA,TRBV12-3/TRBV12-4,11,NA,TRBJ2-1
CASSQGSGTGELFF,TGTGCCAGTTCGCAAGGGTCAGGCACCGGGGAGCTGTTTTTT,many,TRBV7-2,14,NA,TRBJ2-2